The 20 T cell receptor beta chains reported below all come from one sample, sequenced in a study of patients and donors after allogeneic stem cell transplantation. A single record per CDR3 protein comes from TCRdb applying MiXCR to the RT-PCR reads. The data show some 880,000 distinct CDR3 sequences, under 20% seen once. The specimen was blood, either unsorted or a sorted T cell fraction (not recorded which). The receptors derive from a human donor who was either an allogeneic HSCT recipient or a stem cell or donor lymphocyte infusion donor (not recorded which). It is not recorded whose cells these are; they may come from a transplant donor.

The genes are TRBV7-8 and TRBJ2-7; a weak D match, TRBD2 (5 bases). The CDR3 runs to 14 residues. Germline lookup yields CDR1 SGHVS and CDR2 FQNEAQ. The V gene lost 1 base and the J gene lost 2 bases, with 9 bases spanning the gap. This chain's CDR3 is CASSLGGLTYEQYF. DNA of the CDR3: TGTGCCAGCAGCTTAGGCGGACTCACCTACGAGCAGTACTTC.

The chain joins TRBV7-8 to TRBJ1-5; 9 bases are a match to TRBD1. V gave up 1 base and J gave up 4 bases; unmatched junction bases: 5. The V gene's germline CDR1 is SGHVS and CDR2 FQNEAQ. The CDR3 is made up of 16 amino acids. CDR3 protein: CASSLGTGVRNQPQHF. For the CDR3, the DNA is TGTGCCAGCAGCTTAGGGACAGGGGTTCGGAATCAGCCCCAGCATTTT.

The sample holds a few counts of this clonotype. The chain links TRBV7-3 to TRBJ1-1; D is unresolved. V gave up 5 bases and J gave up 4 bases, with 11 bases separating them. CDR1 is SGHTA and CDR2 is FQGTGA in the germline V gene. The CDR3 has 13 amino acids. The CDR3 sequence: CASSARMGTEAFF. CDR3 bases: TGTGCCAGCAGCGCCCGTATGGGCACTGAAGCTTTCTTT.

The CDR3 reads CASSQARAWDTEAFF. CDR3 coding DNA: TGTGCCAGCAGCCAAGCCAGGGCCTGGGACACTGAAGCTTTCTTT. The chain joins TRBV3-1 to TRBJ1-1, with D possibly TRBD1 on 5 matching bases. Trimming took 1 base from V and 3 from J, leaving 12 bases between them. Germline lookup yields CDR1 LGHDT and CDR2 YNNKEL (reference sequence). The CDR3 totals 15 residues.

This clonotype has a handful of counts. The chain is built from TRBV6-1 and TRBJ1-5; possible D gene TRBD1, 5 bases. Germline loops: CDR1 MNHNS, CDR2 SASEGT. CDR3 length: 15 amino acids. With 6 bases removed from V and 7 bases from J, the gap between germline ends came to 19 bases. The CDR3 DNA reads TGTGCCAGCAGCCCCACCAGGGCTCGTCTCCAGCCCCAGCATTTT. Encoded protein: CASSPTRARLQPQHF.

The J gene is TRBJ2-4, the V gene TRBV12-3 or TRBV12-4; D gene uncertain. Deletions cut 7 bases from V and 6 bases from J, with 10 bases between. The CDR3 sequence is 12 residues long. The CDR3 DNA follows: TGTGCCAGCAATGAATGGGGAAACATTCAGTACTTC. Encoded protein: CASNEWGNIQYF.

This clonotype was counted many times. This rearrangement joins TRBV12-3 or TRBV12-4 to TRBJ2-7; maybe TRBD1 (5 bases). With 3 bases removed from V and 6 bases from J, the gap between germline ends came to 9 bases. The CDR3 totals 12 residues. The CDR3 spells CASSFGQSEQYF. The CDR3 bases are TGTGCCAGCAGTTTTGGACAATCCGAGCAGTACTTC.

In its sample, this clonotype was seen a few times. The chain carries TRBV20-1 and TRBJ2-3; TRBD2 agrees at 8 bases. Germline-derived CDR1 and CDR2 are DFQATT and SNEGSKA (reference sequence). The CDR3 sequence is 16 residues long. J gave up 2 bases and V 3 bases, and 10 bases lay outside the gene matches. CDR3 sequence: CSASNAGGLNTDTQYF. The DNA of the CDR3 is TGCAGTGCTAGTAACGCGGGGGGCCTTAACACAGATACGCAGTATTTT.

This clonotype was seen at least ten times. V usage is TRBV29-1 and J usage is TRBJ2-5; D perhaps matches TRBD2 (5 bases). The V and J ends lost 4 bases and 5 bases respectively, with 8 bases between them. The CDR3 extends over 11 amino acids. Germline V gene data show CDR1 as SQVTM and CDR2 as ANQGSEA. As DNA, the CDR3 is TGCAGCGTTGTCACGGGGGAGACCCAGTACTTC. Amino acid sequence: CSVVTGETQYF.

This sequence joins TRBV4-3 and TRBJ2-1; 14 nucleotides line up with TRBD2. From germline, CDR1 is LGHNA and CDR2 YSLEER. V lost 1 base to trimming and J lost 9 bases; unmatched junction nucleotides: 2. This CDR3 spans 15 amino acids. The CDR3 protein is CASSQGLAGGPEQFF. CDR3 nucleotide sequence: TGCGCCAGCAGCCAAGGACTAGCGGGGGGGCCTGAGCAGTTCTTC.

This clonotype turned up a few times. CDR3 in DNA: TGTGCCAGCAGCGGTCAACGGGACTACGGCGAGCAGTACTTC. Its translation is CASSGQRDYGEQYF. This rearrangement joins TRBV9 to TRBJ2-7; 7 bases match TRBD2. With V trimmed by 3 bases and J by 6 bases, 9 bases remained unmatched. Germline values: CDR1 SGDLS, CDR2 YYNGEE. This CDR3 contains 14 residues.

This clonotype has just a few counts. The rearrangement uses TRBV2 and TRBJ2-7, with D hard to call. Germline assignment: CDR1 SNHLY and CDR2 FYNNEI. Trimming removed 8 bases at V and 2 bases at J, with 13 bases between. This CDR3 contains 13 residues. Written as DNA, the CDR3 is TGTGCCAGCGTGGTAGGGTATCCCTACGAGCAGTACTTC. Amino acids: CASVVGYPYEQYF.

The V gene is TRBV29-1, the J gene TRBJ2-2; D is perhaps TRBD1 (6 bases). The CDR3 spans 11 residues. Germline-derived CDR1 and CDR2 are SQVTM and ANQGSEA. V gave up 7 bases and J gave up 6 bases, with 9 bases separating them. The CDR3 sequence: CSAQGPGELFF. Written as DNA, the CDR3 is TGCAGCGCACAGGGCCCCGGGGAGCTGTTTTTT.

DNA of the CDR3: TGTGCCATCAGTGAAATTGAGGCGGGACTTAATTCCGAGCAGTACTTC. This translates into CAISEIEAGLNSEQYF. The chain carries TRBV10-3 and TRBJ2-7, with a weak D call TRBD2 (6 bases). Germline CDR1 and CDR2: ENHRY and SYGVKD. CDR3 size: 16 residues. The V end lost 3 bases, the J end lost 6 bases, and 21 bases lay between the germline ends.

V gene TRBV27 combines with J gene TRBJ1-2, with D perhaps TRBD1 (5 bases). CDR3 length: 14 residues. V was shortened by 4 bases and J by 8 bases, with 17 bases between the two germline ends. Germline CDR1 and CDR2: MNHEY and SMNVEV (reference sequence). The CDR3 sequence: CASSSLGETHGYTF. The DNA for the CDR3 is TGTGCCAGCAGTTCTCTAGGGGAGACCCACGGCTACACCTTC.

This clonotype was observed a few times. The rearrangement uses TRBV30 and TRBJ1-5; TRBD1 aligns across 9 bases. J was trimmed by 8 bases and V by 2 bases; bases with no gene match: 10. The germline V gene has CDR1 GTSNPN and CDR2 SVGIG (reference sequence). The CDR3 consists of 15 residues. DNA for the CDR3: TGTGCCTGGAGTATGGGACAGGGCGTGGGAAAGCCCCAGCATTTT. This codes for CAWSMGQGVGKPQHF.

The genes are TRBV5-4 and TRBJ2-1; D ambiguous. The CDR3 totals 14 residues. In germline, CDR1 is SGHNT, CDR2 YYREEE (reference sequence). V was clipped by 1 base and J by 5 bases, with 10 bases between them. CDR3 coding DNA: TGTGCCAGCAGCTTGTATCACAGAGACAATGAGCAGTTCTTC. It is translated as CASSLYHRDNEQFF. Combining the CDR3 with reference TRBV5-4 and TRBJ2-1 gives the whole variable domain ETGVTQSPTHLIKTRGQQVTLRCSSQSGHNTVSWYQQALGQGPQFIFQYYREEENGRGNFPPRFSGLQFPNYSSELNVNALELDDSALYLCASSLYHRDNEQFFGPGTRLTVL.

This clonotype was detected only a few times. CDR3 region: CASSGEENTEAFF. CDR3 nucleotide sequence: TGTGCCAGTAGTGGGGAGGAGAACACTGAAGCTTTCTTT. This chain connects TRBV19 to TRBJ1-1; no definite D call. Looked up from germline, CDR1 is LNHDA and CDR2 is SQIVND (reference sequence). V was cut by 5 bases and J by 1 base, with 8 bases left in between. This CDR3 contains 13 residues.

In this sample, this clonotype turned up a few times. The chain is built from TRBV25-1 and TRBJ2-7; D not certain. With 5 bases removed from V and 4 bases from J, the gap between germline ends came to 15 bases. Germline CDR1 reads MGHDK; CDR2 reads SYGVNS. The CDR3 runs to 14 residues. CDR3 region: CASSHSRKKYEQYF. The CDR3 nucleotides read TGTGCCAGCAGTCATTCACGGAAAAAATACGAGCAGTACTTC.

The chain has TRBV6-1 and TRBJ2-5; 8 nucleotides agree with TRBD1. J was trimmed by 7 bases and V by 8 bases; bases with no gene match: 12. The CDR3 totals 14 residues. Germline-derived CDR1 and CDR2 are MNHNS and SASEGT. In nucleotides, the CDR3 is TGTGCCAGCGGCCCAGGGGGCCCGCCGGGGACCCAGTACTTC. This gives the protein CASGPGGPPGTQYF.